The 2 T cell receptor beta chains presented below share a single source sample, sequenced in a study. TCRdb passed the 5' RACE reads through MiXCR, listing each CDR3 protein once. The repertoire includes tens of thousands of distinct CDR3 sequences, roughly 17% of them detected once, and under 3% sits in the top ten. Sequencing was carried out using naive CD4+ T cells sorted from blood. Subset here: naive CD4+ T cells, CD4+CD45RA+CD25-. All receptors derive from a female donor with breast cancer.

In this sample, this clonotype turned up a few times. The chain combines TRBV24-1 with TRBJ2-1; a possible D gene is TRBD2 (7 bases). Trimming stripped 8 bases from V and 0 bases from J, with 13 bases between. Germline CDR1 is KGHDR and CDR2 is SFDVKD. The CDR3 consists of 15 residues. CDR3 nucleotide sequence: TGTGCCACCAACCGCCGGGGGGCCTCCTACAATGAGCAGTTCTTC. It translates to CATNRRGASYNEQFF.

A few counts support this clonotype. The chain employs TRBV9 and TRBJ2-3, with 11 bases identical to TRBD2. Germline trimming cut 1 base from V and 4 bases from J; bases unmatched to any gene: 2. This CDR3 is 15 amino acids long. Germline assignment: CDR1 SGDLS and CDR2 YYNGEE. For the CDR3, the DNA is TGTGCCAGCAGCGTATTAGCGGGAGGGGCAGATACGCAGTATTTT. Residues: CASSVLAGGADTQYF.